The rows below give T cell receptor beta chains drawn from one sample of a study of brain metastases from non-small cell lung cancer. Repertoires were generated with immunoSEQ multiplex PCR, while TCRdb's copy carries only in-frame clones and drops some. Of a few thousand clones listed, approximately 82% were seen once; the top ten hold about 9.8%. Sequences were obtained from tissue from a brain metastasis. These receptors were taken from a donor aged 40 or older with non-small cell lung cancer. Each CDR3 is given with its conserved first and last residue. The D gene is left open where the match is weak. Clone size is not always given. Where it is, it says once, few, many or a class for expanded clones.

TRBV10-3	TRBJ1-5	-	-	CAISESQGSPQHF	TGTGCCATCAGTGAATCACAGGGAAGCCCCCAGCATTTT
TRBV29-1	TRBJ2-3	-	TRBD2	CSVEDWGLAGVASDTQYF	TGCAGCGTTGAAGATTGGGGACTAGCGGGAGTTGCCTCAGATACGCAGTATTTT
TRBV6-5	TRBJ2-1	-	TRBD2	CASSYSGGRHNEQFF	TGTGCCAGCAGTTACTCGGGAGGGCGCCACAATGAGCAGTTCTTC
TRBV5-1	TRBJ2-1	-	-	CASSSSSYNEQFF	TGCGCCAGCAGCTCATCCTCTTACAATGAGCAGTTCTTC
TRBV2	TRBJ2-5	-	TRBD1	CASLRDRTRETQYF	TGTGCCAGCCTACGGGACAGGACGCGGGAGACCCAGTACTTC
TRBV30	TRBJ2-1	-	TRBD2	CAWSALAGLSYNEQFF	TGTGCCTGGAGTGCCCTAGCGGGATTATCCTACAATGAGCAGTTCTTC
TRBV7-6	TRBJ1-4	-	-	CASSQDRNEKLFF	TGTGCCAGCAGCCAGGACAGAAACGAAAAACTATTTTTT
TRBV18	TRBJ2-7	once	-	CASSQGSKQGIYEQYF	TGTGCCAGCTCACAGGGGTCCAAACAGGGAATATACGAGCAGTACTTC
TRBV29-1	TRBJ2-5	-	-	CSVEEETQYF	TGCAGCGTTGAAGAAGAGACCCAGTACTTC
TRBV6-5	TRBJ1-4	-	-	CTSSLDFATNEKLFF	TGTACCAGCAGTTTAGATTTTGCAACTAATGAAAAACTGTTTTTT
TRBV7-9	TRBJ2-7	few	TRBD1	CASSLGTGMEYF	TGTGCCAGCAGCTTAGGGACAGGGATGGAGTACTTC
TRBV11-2	TRBJ2-5	once	-	CVSSLDLRETQYF	TGTGTCAGCAGCTTAGATCTCCGAGAGACCCAGTACTTC
TRBV7-8	TRBJ1-5	-	TRBD1	CASSLEGQGAQPQHF	TGTGCCAGCAGCTTAGAGGGACAGGGCGCTCAGCCCCAGCATTTT
TRBV9	TRBJ2-3	-	-	CASSVGDAADTQYF	TGTGCCAGCAGCGTAGGGGACGCGGCGGATACGCAGTATTTT
TRBV5-4	TRBJ1-1	-	-	CASSLSQDNTEAFF	TGTGCCAGCAGCTTAAGTCAGGACAACACTGAAGCTTTCTTT
TRBV28	TRBJ1-1	-	-	CASTEAASNQNTEAFF	TGTGCCAGCACTGAGGCAGCCTCAAACCAGAACACTGAAGCTTTCTTT